A selection of T cell receptor beta chains follows, all from one sample in a study of blood T cells in healthy people across ages. TCRdb independently ran MiXCR on the 5' RACE reads; one entry per CDR3 protein. Of approximately 940,000 distinct CDR3 sequences listed, roughly 50% are singletons. What was sequenced was blood. These receptors all stem from a man younger than 45 in good health. The CDR3 runs from the conserved cysteine through the conserved F or W. Each record gives: CDR3 length, J gene, D gene, clone size, V gene, CDR3 DNA, CDR3 protein. D genes are given only for firm matches. Where a row states a size, it is once, few, many or the class of an expanded clone; other rows omit it.

16	TRBJ2-7	TRBD1	.	TRBV4-1	TGCGCCAGCAGCCAATCTCCGGGACAGAGCTCCTACGAGCAGTACTTC	CASSQSPGQSSYEQYF
12	TRBJ1-1	.	.	TRBV29-1	TGCAGCGTTGTCCTGATGAACACTGAAGCTTTCTTT	CSVVLMNTEAFF
16	TRBJ2-1	.	.	TRBV13	TGTGCCAGCAGCTTAGGGGGGGCTATATCCTACAATGAGCAGTTCTTC	CASSLGGAISYNEQFF
16	TRBJ2-1	.	.	TRBV12-3/TRBV12-4	TGTGCCAGCAGTTCACGCTTTGGGCAGGGGAGCAATGAGCAGTTCTTC	CASSSRFGQGSNEQFF
14	TRBJ2-2	TRBD1	.	TRBV29-1	TGCAGCGTATTCCGGGACAGGGACACCGGGGAGCTGTTTTTT	CSVFRDRDTGELFF
18	TRBJ2-7	TRBD2	.	TRBV9	TGTGCCAGCAGCGTAGCTACTGGGGGGGAGAAGCGATCCTACGAGCAGTACTTC	CASSVATGGEKRSYEQYF
13	TRBJ2-7	TRBD1	.	TRBV29-1	TGCAGCGTTCGGGACAGGGGGGCCTACGAGCAGTACTTC	CSVRDRGAYEQYF
16	TRBJ2-5	.	.	TRBV2	TGTGCCAGCAGATTCGGGACTCTGGTTTACCAAGAGACCCAGTACTTC	CASRFGTLVYQETQYF
13	TRBJ2-1	.	.	TRBV27	TGTGCCAGCAGTATTCGCCAGGGCAGTGAGCAGTTCTTC	CASSIRQGSEQFF
14	TRBJ1-6	.	.	TRBV27	TGTGCCAGCAGTGCCCGGGCCTCCAATTCACCCCTCCACTTT	CASSARASNSPLHF
13	TRBJ1-5	TRBD1	.	TRBV20-1	TGCAGTGCTCCGGGACAGGTCAATCAGCCCCAGCATTTT	CSAPGQVNQPQHF
17	TRBJ2-1	TRBD2	.	TRBV7-2	TGTGCCAGCAGCCCAGCGGGACTAGCGGCGGTCTACAATGAGCAGTTCTTC	CASSPAGLAAVYNEQFF
14	TRBJ1-5	.	many	TRBV6-5	TGTGCCAGCAGTTACGGGGGGGGGAATCAGCCCCAGCATTTT	CASSYGGGNQPQHF
16	TRBJ2-7	.	many	TRBV20-1	TGCAGTGCGAAATTTCGAGGGGGAAAGCCCTCCTACGAGCAGTACTTC	CSAKFRGGKPSYEQYF
15	TRBJ1-2	.	.	TRBV5-1	TGCGCCAGCAGCTTGGCCCCGGCACAGGGCCACGGCTACACCTTC	CASSLAPAQGHGYTF
15	TRBJ1-5	TRBD1	.	TRBV4-1	TGCGCCAGCAGCCAGGAGACAGGGGGACATCAGCCCCAGCATTTT	CASSQETGGHQPQHF
15	TRBJ2-7	TRBD2	.	TRBV27	TGTGCCAGCAGCCTACAGAGAGGGAGGGCCTACGAGCAGTACTTC	CASSLQRGRAYEQYF
13	TRBJ1-6	.	.	TRBV27	TGTGCCAGCAGCGCTGGGCCCTCGTCGGCCCTCCACTTT	CASSAGPSSALHF
21	TRBJ2-1	TRBD1	.	TRBV4-2	TGTGCCAGCAGCCAAGAAGACGGGACAGGGTCTTTCCTCAGCTCCTACAATGAGCAGTTCTTC	CASSQEDGTGSFLSSYNEQFF
16	TRBJ2-7	.	few	TRBV7-9	TGTGCCAGCAGCTTAAACCCTATGAACAGTGGCAATGAGCAGTACTTC	CASSLNPMNSGNEQYF
14	TRBJ2-1	TRBD1	.	TRBV27	TGTGCCAGCAGCCCGGACAGGGTGGGCTGTGAGCAGTTCTTC	CASSPDRVGCEQFF
14	TRBJ2-3	.	.	TRBV7-9	TGTGCCAGCAGCCGACAGTCGGGCACAGATACGCAGTATTTT	CASSRQSGTDTQYF
13	TRBJ2-7	.	many	TRBV29-1	TGCAGCGCGGAGGGACCCAGGGGAGGCGAGCAGTACTTC	CSAEGPRGGEQYF
15	TRBJ2-1	.	.	TRBV12-3/TRBV12-4	TGTGCCAGCAGTCGGGGGGACAGACCTTACAATGAGCAGTTCTTC	CASSRGDRPYNEQFF
15	TRBJ1-2	.	few	TRBV7-9	TGTGCCAGCAGCTTAGCGGGGGGCAATAACTATGGCTACACCTTC	CASSLAGGNNYGYTF
15	TRBJ2-6	.	.	TRBV7-2	TGTGCCAGCAGCCAAAGGGAGTCTGGGGCCAACGTCCTGACTTTC	CASSQRESGANVLTF
14	TRBJ1-2	.	.	TRBV11-3	TGTGCCAGCAGCGCCGGAGGGGAGCACTATGGCTACACCTTC	CASSAGGEHYGYTF
15	TRBJ2-7	.	.	TRBV20-1	TGCAGTGCTCCGCCATCGACAGGCTCCTACAATGAGCAGTACTTC	CSAPPSTGSYNEQYF
15	TRBJ1-2	.	.	TRBV12-3/TRBV12-4	TGTGCCAGCAGACCTTCCTTCGGGGGGGTCTATGGCTACACCTTC	CASRPSFGGVYGYTF
12	TRBJ2-1	TRBD2	.	TRBV2	TGTGCCAGCAGTTACGCGGGGGGGGAGCAGTTCTTC	CASSYAGGEQFF
15	TRBJ2-7	TRBD2	.	TRBV20-1	TGCAGTGCTAGTCGCACGGGGGGTCAGACCTACGAGCAGTACTTC	CSASRTGGQTYEQYF
15	TRBJ1-5	TRBD1	.	TRBV2	TGTGCCAGCAGAGAAAGGACAGGGGTCAATCAGCCCCAGCATTTT	CASRERTGVNQPQHF
16	TRBJ1-6	.	.	TRBV12-3/TRBV12-4	TGTGCCAGCAGCCCCCGGACAAGCTCCTATAATTCACCCCTCCACTTT	CASSPRTSSYNSPLHF
16	TRBJ1-4	.	.	TRBV15	TGTGCCACCCCCCCGTGGGGGGGTGGTTTTTGGGAAAAACTGTTTTTT	CATPPWGGGFWEKLFF
16	TRBJ2-7	.	.	TRBV3-1	TGTGCCAGCAGCCTATCCCGGACCTTTAGCGGTGGCGAGCAGTACTTC	CASSLSRTFSGGEQYF
16	TRBJ2-1	.	few	TRBV6-6	TGTGCCAGCAGTTACTCGATGCAGGAGTCCTACAATGAGCAGTTCTTC	CASSYSMQESYNEQFF
16	TRBJ2-7	TRBD2	few	TRBV20-1	TGCAGTGCCAGACTAGCGGGGGGCCGGTCGTCCTACGAGCAGTACTTC	CSARLAGGRSSYEQYF
18	TRBJ2-1	TRBD2	.	TRBV11-1	TGTGCCAGCAGCTTAGGTAGGGCGGGGGGCCTCTCCTACAATGAGCAGTTCTTC	CASSLGRAGGLSYNEQFF
17	TRBJ2-1	TRBD1	.	TRBV18	TGTGCCAGCTCACCACCTTTCTTGGGACAGGGACAAAATGAGCAGTTCTTC	CASSPPFLGQGQNEQFF
12	TRBJ2-1	TRBD1	few	TRBV20-1	TGCAGTGCCGGACAGGGAGGTGGTGAGCAGTTCTTC	CSAGQGGGEQFF
13	TRBJ2-5	.	many	TRBV7-7	TGTGCTAGCAGCTGGACTTTCCAGGAGACCCAGTACTTC	CASSWTFQETQYF
15	TRBJ1-6	.	.	TRBV27	TGTGCCAGCAGTCCGGCCCTTGGGCTGGGGTCACCCCTCCACTTT	CASSPALGLGSPLHF
15	TRBJ2-5	TRBD1	.	TRBV12-3/TRBV12-4	TGTGCCAGCAGTTTATGGACAGGGGGCTTCGAGACCCAGTACTTC	CASSLWTGGFETQYF
13	TRBJ2-7	TRBD1	few	TRBV6-1	TGTGCCATCCGGGACAGCCTTATCTACGAGCAGTACTTC	CAIRDSLIYEQYF
14	TRBJ2-2	.	.	TRBV29-1	TGCAGCGTTGAATCAGGGGCTAACACCGGGGAGCTGTTTTTT	CSVESGANTGELFF
15	TRBJ2-3	TRBD2	.	TRBV7-2	TGTGCCAGCAGTTTGCTAGCGGCCCACACAGATACGCAGTATTTT	CASSLLAAHTDTQYF
12	TRBJ1-5	.	.	TRBV20-1	TGCAGTGCTAAAGGTAGCAATCAGCCCCAGCATTTT	CSAKGSNQPQHF
13	TRBJ1-5	.	.	TRBV11-3	TGTGCCAGCAGCTTCCACGGGAATCAGCCCCAGCATTTT	CASSFHGNQPQHF
14	TRBJ1-5	.	.	TRBV3-1	TGTGCCAGCAGCCAATCCGTTAGCAATCAGCCCCAGCATTTT	CASSQSVSNQPQHF
13	TRBJ2-1	.	.	TRBV3-1	TGTGCCAGCAGCCAGGAAACAGGGAAGGGCGAGTTCTTC	CASSQETGKGEFF
14	TRBJ2-1	TRBD1	.	TRBV5-1	TGCGCCAGCAGCTTGGCGACAGGGGTCAATGAGCAGTTCTTC	CASSLATGVNEQFF
14	TRBJ2-1	.	.	TRBV5-1	TGCGCCAGCAGCACGGGCCGCGCATACAATGAGCAGTTCTTC	CASSTGRAYNEQFF
14	TRBJ2-5	.	.	TRBV20-1	TGCAGTGCTAGAGACGCGGAGTACCAAGAGACCCAGTACTTC	CSARDAEYQETQYF
17	TRBJ2-4	.	many	TRBV12-3/TRBV12-4	TGTGCCAGCAGTTTAGCAGGTCAGGGTATAGCCAAAAACATTCAGTACTTC	CASSLAGQGIAKNIQYF